This T cell receptor (beta chain) is from a study of OX40 agonist ivuxolimab in advanced cancers. On the study more broadly: An agonistic anti-OX40 (CD134) antibody, ivuxolimab, was used to treat the patients.

General study points: The work left the antigen specificity of expanded peripheral T cells undetermined. There were, on average, more expanded clones in CD8+ T cells than in CD4+. Also showing low normalized T-cell clonal expansion were some of the nonresponders.

In the case of this clone: Its matching antigen is unknown.

The table came from immunoSEQ multiplex PCR; TCRdb's copy has only in-frame clones and leaves some out. The sample lists some 29,000 clones, around 90% occurring once. Sequencing used CD4+ or CD8+ T cells sorted from blood, obtained in a trial of the OX40 agonist ivuxolimab. The source of this sequence is an adult with an advanced solid tumor such as melanoma, head and neck, liver or kidney cancer.

The CDR3 loop is CASSPLTEHNTEAFF. In DNA, the CDR3 is TGTGCCAGCTCACCATTGACGGAACACAACACTGAAGCTTTCTTT. The chain recombines TRBV18 with TRBJ1-1, with no clear D. The CDR3 covers 15 residues. CDR1 is KGHSH and CDR2 is LQKENI in the germline V gene. The V gene lost 2 bases and the J gene lost 2 bases, with 12 bases spanning the gap.